This T cell receptor beta chain appears in the sequencing data of a study of blood T cell repertoires in COVID-19. Study-wide background: The study drew acute and convalescent COVID-19 samples from the United States, Italy and Spain. The analysed material was cDNA or gDNA that came from T cells, B-cell-depleted T cells, or PBMCs.

Authors' analysis steps: The assay estimated nucleated cells by amplifying reference gene primers. The repertoire was sequenced with immunoSEQ multiplex PCR; TCRdb's copy has only in-frame clones and lacks some. V and J calls and clone size follow that table, whereas D and trimming were derived from the DNA. The sample has roughly 160,000 clones; 65% to 90% are singletons. A remark on this clone: At one end the junction does not follow the germline gene, possibly because of a read error.

Germline V lookup: CDR1 LGHDT, CDR2 YNNKEL (reference sequence). There are 16 residues in the CDR3. The receptor comes from a man between 60 and 75 years old with acute or convalescent COVID-19. The chain has TRBV3-1 (or the pseudogene TRBV3-2) and TRBJ1-2; D uncertain. Sequencing was performed on peripheral blood. This chain's CDR3 is CASSQDGGPDAYSYTF. The CDR3 nucleotides read TGTGCCAGCAGCCAAGACGGAGGGCCCGACGCCTATAGCTACACCTTC.